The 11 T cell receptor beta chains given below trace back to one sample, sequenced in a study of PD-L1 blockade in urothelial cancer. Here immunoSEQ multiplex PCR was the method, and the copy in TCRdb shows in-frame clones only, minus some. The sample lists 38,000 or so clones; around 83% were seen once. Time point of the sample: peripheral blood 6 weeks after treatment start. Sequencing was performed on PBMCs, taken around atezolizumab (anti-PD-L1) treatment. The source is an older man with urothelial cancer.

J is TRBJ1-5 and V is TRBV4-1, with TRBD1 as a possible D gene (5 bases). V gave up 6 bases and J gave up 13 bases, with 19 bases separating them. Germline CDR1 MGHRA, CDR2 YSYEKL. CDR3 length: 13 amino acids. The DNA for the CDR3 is TGCGCCAGCAGGCCTACCCTGGGGGGAGAACAGCATTTT. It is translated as CASRPTLGGEQHF.

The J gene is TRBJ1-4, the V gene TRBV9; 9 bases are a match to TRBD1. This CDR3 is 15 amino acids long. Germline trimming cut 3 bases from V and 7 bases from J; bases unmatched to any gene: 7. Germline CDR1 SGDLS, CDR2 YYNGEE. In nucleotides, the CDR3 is TGTGCCAGCAGCGGCTCGGACAGGGGTGGTGAAAAACTGTTTTTT. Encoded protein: CASSGSDRGGEKLFF.

The CDR3 bases are TGTGCCAGCCATGACAGTGTTTCCTACAATGAGCAGTTCTTC. It specifies CASHDSVSYNEQFF. This rearrangement joins TRBV28 to TRBJ2-1; D might be TRBD1 (5 bases). CDR1 is MDHEN, CDR2 SYDVKM, per germline. The CDR3 contains 14 residues. V lost 8 bases to trimming and J lost 1 base, with 12 bases between them.

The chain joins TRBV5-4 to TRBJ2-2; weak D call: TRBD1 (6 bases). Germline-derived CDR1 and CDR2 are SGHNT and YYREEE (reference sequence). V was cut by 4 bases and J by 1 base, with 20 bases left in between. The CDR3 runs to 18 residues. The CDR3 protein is CASSLLGGWTVNTGELFF. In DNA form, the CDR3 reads TGTGCCAGCAGCCTCCTAGGGGGATGGACGGTGAACACCGGGGAGCTGTTTTTT.

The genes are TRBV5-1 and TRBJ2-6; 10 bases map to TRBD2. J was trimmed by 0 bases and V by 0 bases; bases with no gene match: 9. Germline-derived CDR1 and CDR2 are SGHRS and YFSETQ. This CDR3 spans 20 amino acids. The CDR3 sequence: CASSLGLAGVGISGANVLTF. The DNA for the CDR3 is TGCGCCAGCAGCTTGGGCCTAGCGGGAGTGGGTATCTCTGGGGCCAACGTCCTGACTTTC.

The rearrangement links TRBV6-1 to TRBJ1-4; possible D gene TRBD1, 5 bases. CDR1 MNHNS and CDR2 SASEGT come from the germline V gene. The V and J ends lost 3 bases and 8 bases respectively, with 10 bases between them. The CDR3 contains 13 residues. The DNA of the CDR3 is TGTGCCAGCAGTGACCGCCGGGGGGAAAAACTGTTTTTT. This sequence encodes CASSDRRGEKLFF.

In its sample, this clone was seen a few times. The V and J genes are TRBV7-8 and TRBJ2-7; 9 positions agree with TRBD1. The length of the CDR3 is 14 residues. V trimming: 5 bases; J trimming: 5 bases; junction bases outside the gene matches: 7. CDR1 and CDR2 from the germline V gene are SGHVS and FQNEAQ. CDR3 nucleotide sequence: TGTGCCAGCAGCCCGGGACAGGGACTCCACGAGCAGTACTTC. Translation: CASSPGQGLHEQYF.

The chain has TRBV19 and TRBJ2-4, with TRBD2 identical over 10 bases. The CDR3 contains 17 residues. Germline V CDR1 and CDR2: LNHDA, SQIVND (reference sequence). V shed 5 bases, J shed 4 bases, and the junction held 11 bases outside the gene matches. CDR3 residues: CASSSAFGTSDKNIQYF. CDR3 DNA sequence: TGTGCCAGTAGTTCGGCGTTTGGGACTAGCGATAAAAACATTCAGTACTTC.

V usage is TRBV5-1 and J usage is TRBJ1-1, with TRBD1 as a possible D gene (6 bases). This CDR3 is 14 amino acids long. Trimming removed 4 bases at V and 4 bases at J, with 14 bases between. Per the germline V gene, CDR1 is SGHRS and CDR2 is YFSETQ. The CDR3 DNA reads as TGCGCCAGCAGCCAGGACAGAGGTCGCACTGAAGCTTTCTTT. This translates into CASSQDRGRTEAFF.

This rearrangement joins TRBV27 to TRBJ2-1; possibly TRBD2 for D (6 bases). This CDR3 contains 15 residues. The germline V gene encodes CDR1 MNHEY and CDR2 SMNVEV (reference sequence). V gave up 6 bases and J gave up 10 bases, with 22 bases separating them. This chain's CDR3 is CASRSGVWEVGEQFF. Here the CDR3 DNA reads TGTGCCAGCAGGTCCGGCGTTTGGGAGGTGGGCGAGCAGTTCTTC.

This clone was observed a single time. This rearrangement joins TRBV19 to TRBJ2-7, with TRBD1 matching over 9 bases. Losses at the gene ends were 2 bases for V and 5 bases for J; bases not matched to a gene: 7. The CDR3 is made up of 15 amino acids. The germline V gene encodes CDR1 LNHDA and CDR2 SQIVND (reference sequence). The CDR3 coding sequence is TGTGCCAGTAGTATATCAACAGGGGGCGGCGACGAGCAGTACTTC. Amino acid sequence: CASSISTGGGDEQYF.